The next 25 T cell receptor beta chains were all read from a single sample in a study of blood T cell repertoires in COVID-19. Profiled with immunoSEQ multiplex PCR; TCRdb holds only in-frame clones, not every one. The sample yields under 110,000 clones, roughly two thirds seen once. Sample: peripheral blood. These receptors all come from a human donor with acute or convalescent COVID-19. The donor label of this sample is uncertain.

The V and J genes are TRBV12-3 or TRBV12-4 and TRBJ2-5; the D gene is possibly TRBD2 (6 bases). V was shortened by 5 bases and J by 5 bases, with 12 bases between the two germline ends. The CDR3 has 13 residues. As DNA, the CDR3 is TGTGCCAGCAGTAGACTAGACTGGGAGACCCAGTACTTC. Residues: CASSRLDWETQYF.

The chain uses TRBV23-1 and TRBJ2-5; 10 nucleotides match TRBD2. TRBV23-1 is an open reading frame, and its role is uncertain. V trimming: 9 bases; J trimming: 3 bases; junction bases outside the gene matches: 7. This CDR3 comprises 14 residues. The CDR3: CASVSGGNKETQYF. DNA of the CDR3: TGCGCCAGTGTTAGCGGGGGGAATAAAGAGACCCAGTACTTC.

Relative to its sample, this clone is medium-sized. This chain uses TRBV10-3 with TRBJ1-6, with TRBD1 identical over 10 bases. CDR1 and CDR2 from the germline V gene are ENHRY and SYGVKD. The trim removed 8 bases at V and 6 bases at J, leaving 1 base unmatched. The CDR3 covers 13 residues. In DNA form, the CDR3 reads TGTGCCATCCGGGACAGGGGTAATTCACCCCTCCACTTT. It encodes CAIRDRGNSPLHF.

The count of this clone is one. This sample also contains other DNA sequences that code for the same CDR3. The CDR3: CASSFGGTEAFF. The CDR3 nucleotides are TGTGCCAGCAGTTTCGGGGGCACTGAAGCTTTCTTT. The rearrangement joins TRBV12-3 or TRBV12-4 to TRBJ1-1; the D gene is possibly TRBD1 (5 bases). Trimming took 3 bases from V and 4 from J, leaving 6 bases between them. The CDR3 is 12 amino acids.

The chain uses TRBV29-1 and TRBJ2-6; D unresolved. The germline gives CDR1 SQVTM, CDR2 ANQGSEA. The CDR3 has 13 amino acids. V was shortened by 7 bases and J by 0 bases, with 7 bases between the two germline ends. The DNA of the CDR3 is TGCAGCGCGACGGGCTCTGGGGCCAACGTCCTGACTTTC. Translated: CSATGSGANVLTF.

The gene calls are TRBV5-1 and TRBJ2-3; possibly TRBD2 for D (6 bases). Between the trimmed V and J ends, which lost 1 base and 2 bases, there was a span of 11 bases. The length of the CDR3 is 15 residues. Germline V gives CDR1 SGHRS, CDR2 YFSETQ. The CDR3 is CASSLFGTYTDTQYF. The CDR3 DNA is TGCGCCAGCAGCTTGTTTGGGACTTACACAGATACGCAGTATTTT.

V is TRBV11-2 and J is TRBJ2-1; 9 bases map to TRBD2. There are 15 residues in the CDR3. V gave up 1 base and J gave up 6 bases; unmatched junction bases: 4. Germline CDR1 SGHAT, CDR2 FQNNGV. For the CDR3, the DNA is TGTGCCAGCAGCTTAGTAGCGGGGGCCCCCAATGAGCAGTTCTTC. Translating gives CASSLVAGAPNEQFF.

This clone appeared once. J is TRBJ1-5 and V is TRBV5-1, with D perhaps matching TRBD1 (5 bases). This CDR3 has 15 amino acids. V was shortened by 1 base and J by 0 bases, with 8 bases between the two germline ends. Germline CDR1 is SGHRS and CDR2 is YFSETQ. In DNA, the CDR3 is TGCGCCAGCAGCTTGACAGGCGATAGCAATCAGCCCCAGCATTTT. Protein product: CASSLTGDSNQPQHF.

This clone showed up just once. CDR3 DNA: TGTGCCAGTACGGGCAACGAAGCGGGGGTTGAAAAACTGTTTTTT. It is translated as CASTGNEAGVEKLFF. The chain carries TRBV25-1 and TRBJ1-4, with TRBD1 as a possible D gene (5 bases). The CDR3 is 15 residues long. Trimming stripped 9 bases from V and 7 bases from J, with 21 bases between. Germline loops: CDR1 MGHDK, CDR2 SYGVNS.

V gene TRBV7-2 combines with J gene TRBJ2-5; 8 bases are a match to TRBD2. Losses at the gene ends were 5 bases for V and 5 bases for J; bases not matched to a gene: 22. The CDR3 loop spans 19 amino acids. Germline CDR1 and CDR2: SGHTA and FQGNSA. This CDR3 is CASSPYDRQRGSRRETQYF. CDR3 in DNA: TGTGCCAGCAGCCCTTATGATAGGCAGCGGGGGAGCCGGAGGGAGACCCAGTACTTC.

This clone was seen only a few times. This chain links TRBV2 with TRBJ2-3; maybe TRBD1 (5 bases). The CDR3 runs to 15 residues. CDR1 is SNHLY, CDR2 FYNNEI, per germline. Trimming removed 6 bases at V and 4 bases at J, with 17 bases between. The CDR3 is CASRRTTGWADTQYF. The CDR3 bases are TGTGCCAGCAGACGAACTACAGGTTGGGCAGATACGCAGTATTTT.

This clone was observed at least ten times. This chain links TRBV7-9 with TRBJ2-4; D not resolved. V was trimmed by 1 base and J by 7 bases, leaving 8 bases between them. Per the germline V gene, CDR1 is SEHNR and CDR2 is FQNEAQ (reference sequence). CDR3 length: 13 amino acids. In nucleotides, the CDR3 is TGTGCCAGCAGCTTAGACCCAGCGAACATTCAGTACTTC. Residues: CASSLDPANIQYF.

This chain uses TRBV5-4 with TRBJ2-3; TRBD1 is a possible D gene (6 bases). Deletions cut 4 bases from V and 3 bases from J, with 9 bases between. Germline lookup yields CDR1 SGHNT and CDR2 YYREEE (reference sequence). CDR3 size: 13 residues. CDR3 coding DNA: TGTGCCAGCAGCCTCACAGGGACAGATACGCAGTATTTT. It encodes CASSLTGTDTQYF. Drawing the rest from reference TRBV5-4 and TRBJ2-3, the complete variable domain is ETGVTQSPTHLIKTRGQQVTLRCSSQSGHNTVSWYQQALGQGPQFIFQYYREEENGRGNFPPRFSGLQFPNYSSELNVNALELDDSALYLCASSLTGTDTQYFGPGTRLTVL.

The chain recombines TRBV7-2 with TRBJ1-4; D not certain. Trimming took off 4 bases at V and 2 bases at J, with 8 bases between the two ends. The CDR3 runs 14 residues. In germline, CDR1 is SGHTA, CDR2 FQGNSA. CDR3 loop: CASSSRLTNEKLFF. The CDR3 coding sequence is TGTGCCAGCAGCTCCCGGTTGACTAATGAAAAACTGTTTTTT.

The rearrangement links TRBV30 to TRBJ2-2; no definite D call. Trimming took off 0 bases at V and 4 bases at J, with 9 bases between the two ends. This CDR3 has 14 amino acids. Per germline, CDR1 GTSNPN and CDR2 SVGIG (reference sequence). CDR3: CAWSVSRFTGELFF. CDR3 in DNA: TGTGCCTGGAGTGTTTCTCGTTTCACCGGGGAGCTGTTTTTT.

This chain connects TRBV7-2 to TRBJ2-7, with TRBD2 identical over 8 bases. Germline V gene sequence: CDR1 SGHTA, CDR2 FQGNSA. The CDR3 is 16 residues long. Trimming removed 3 bases from V and 3 bases from J; junction bases left unmatched: 10. CDR3 region: CASSLMVAGLLYEQYF. DNA for the CDR3: TGTGCCAGCAGCTTGATGGTAGCGGGGTTACTCTACGAGCAGTACTTC.

The gene calls are TRBV28 and TRBJ2-7; a weak D match, TRBD1 (6 bases). In germline, CDR1 is MDHEN, CDR2 SYDVKM. The V end was cut by 4 bases, the J end by 2 bases, with 18 bases between. CDR3 size: 16 residues. CDR3 in amino acids: CASSSTPWTETYEQYV. The CDR3 DNA reads TGTGCCAGCAGTTCCACTCCCTGGACAGAGACCTACGAGCAGTACGTC.

This clone was counted between two and nine times. This chain uses TRBV13 with TRBJ1-1; 7 nucleotides align to TRBD1. The V gene's germline CDR1 is PRHDT and CDR2 FYEKMQ (reference sequence). This CDR3 spans 13 amino acids. The V and J ends lost 7 bases and 1 base, in that order; junction bases with no gene match: 3. CDR3 protein: CASKEGANTEAFF. Here the CDR3 DNA reads TGTGCCAGCAAGGAGGGGGCGAACACTGAAGCTTTCTTT.

This clone was found a few times. The CDR3 DNA reads as TGCGCCAGCAGCTTGGCAGGGACAAACTCTGGAAACACCATATATTTT. This translates into CASSLAGTNSGNTIYF. J is TRBJ1-3 and V is TRBV5-1; D possibly corresponds to TRBD1 (6 bases). Germline CDR1 reads SGHRS; CDR2 reads YFSETQ. The CDR3 runs 16 residues. V was trimmed by 0 bases and J by 0 bases, leaving 10 bases between them. Together with reference TRBV5-1 and TRBJ1-3, the CDR3 gives the full variable domain: KAGVTQTPRYLIKTRGQQVTLSCSPISGHRSVSWYQQTPGQGLQFLFEYFSETQRNKGNFPGRFSGRQFSNSRSEMNVSTLELGDSALYLCASSLAGTNSGNTIYFGEGSWLTVV.

This clone came up once. The chain carries TRBV6-2 or TRBV6-3 and TRBJ1-6; D might be TRBD1 (5 bases). This CDR3 is built from 17 residues. V was trimmed by 2 bases and J by 3 bases, leaving 14 bases between them. Germline CDR1 MNHEY, CDR2 SVGEGT. The CDR3 loop reads CASSYPIDSRYNSPLHF. DNA for the CDR3: TGTGCCAGCAGTTACCCCATCGACAGCCGCTATAATTCACCCCTCCACTTT.

The chain joins TRBV19 to TRBJ1-1; D is possibly TRBD1 (6 bases). CDR1 is LNHDA and CDR2 is SQIVND in the germline V gene (reference sequence). This CDR3 region has 15 residues. Trimming shortened V by 8 bases and J by 1 base, and 17 bases separated the two germline ends. The CDR3, as DNA: TGTGCCAGTCGCCCTGGGGGCAGGGGGAACACTGAAGCTTTCTTT. Amino acids: CASRPGGRGNTEAFF.

This clone has a single count. V usage is TRBV6-6 and J usage is TRBJ2-1; weak D call: TRBD1 (6 bases). Trimming took 5 bases from V and 15 from J, leaving 14 bases between them. The CDR3 sequence is 11 residues long. Germline V gene lookup returns CDR1 MNHNY and CDR2 SVGAGI (reference sequence). Here the CDR3 DNA reads TGTGCCAGCAGTGACCGACAGGACCCGTTCTTC. It codes for CASSDRQDPFF.

V is TRBV10-3 and J is TRBJ1-2, with 7 bases aligning to TRBD1. V gave up 11 bases and J gave up 7 bases; unmatched junction bases: 10. The CDR3 sequence is 12 residues long. Germline CDR1 reads ENHRY; CDR2 reads SYGVKD. CDR3: CASQGPLGGYTF. Written as DNA, the CDR3 is TGTGCCTCACAGGGGCCCCTGGGTGGCTACACCTTC.

The CDR3 DNA reads as TGTGCCAGCAGCCCCCGACAGGTATCACCCCTCCACTTT. Protein sequence: CASSPRQVSPLHF. The chain employs TRBV13 and TRBJ1-6, with D perhaps matching TRBD1 (6 bases). Germline assignment: CDR1 PRHDT and CDR2 FYEKMQ (reference sequence). The V gene lost 5 bases and the J gene lost 10 bases, with 12 bases spanning the gap. The CDR3 runs to 13 residues.

The chain combines TRBV18 with TRBJ2-2; a possible D gene is TRBD1 (6 bases). Germline-derived CDR1 and CDR2 are KGHSH and LQKENI. The CDR3 runs to 15 residues. The germline V and J ends were trimmed by 3 bases and 5 bases, with 13 bases remaining between them. The CDR3 DNA reads TGTGCCAGCTCACCCAACAGGGTAGGAACCGGGGAGCTGTTTTTT. Its translation is CASSPNRVGTGELFF. Supplemented by reference TRBV18 and TRBJ2-2, the full variable domain reads NAGVMQNPRHLVRRRGQEARLRCSPMKGHSHVYWYRQLPEEGLKFMVYLQKENIIDESGMPKERFSAEFPKEGPSILRIQQVVRGDSAAYFCASSPNRVGTGELFFGEGSRLTVL.